The 18 T cell receptor beta chains below come from one sample, sequenced in a study of cytomegalovirus exposure and HLA in healthy donors. PCR primers comprised 60 Vbeta and 13 Jbeta primers. Profiling relied on immunoSEQ multiplex PCR, and the TCRdb table lists in-frame clones only, not all of them. The repertoire holds roughly 180,000 clones, with less than 90% as singletons. Specimen: PBMCs. The receptors were sampled from a young man in good health and CMV-seronegative.

The chain couples TRBV5-4 to TRBJ2-2; tentatively, D is TRBD2 (7 bases). V lost 3 bases to trimming and J lost 1 base, with 13 bases between them. CDR1 and CDR2 (germline): SGHNT, YYREEE (reference sequence). The CDR3 is 16 amino acids. The CDR3, as DNA: TGTGCCAGCAGCTCGGGGGGCGTATTGAACACCGGGGAGCTGTTTTTT. It yields the protein CASSSGGVLNTGELFF. The full variable domain, completed using reference TRBV5-4 and TRBJ2-2, is ETGVTQSPTHLIKTRGQQVTLRCSSQSGHNTVSWYQQALGQGPQFIFQYYREEENGRGNFPPRFSGLQFPNYSSELNVNALELDDSALYLCASSSGGVLNTGELFFGEGSRLTVL.

The gene calls are TRBV30 and TRBJ2-1, with 11 bases fitting TRBD2. Germline trimming cut 4 bases from V and 6 bases from J; bases unmatched to any gene: 8. Germline V gene lookup returns CDR1 GTSNPN and CDR2 SVGIG (reference sequence). The CDR3 is 15 amino acids. CDR3 nucleotides: TGTGCCTGGAACAGACTAGCGGGGACTGTCAATGAGCAGTTCTTC. It codes for CAWNRLAGTVNEQFF.

This chain uses TRBV19 with TRBJ1-1, with TRBD1 as a possible D gene (6 bases). Germline loops: CDR1 LNHDA, CDR2 SQIVND (reference sequence). V lost 4 bases and J 4 bases, leaving 10 bases between the germline ends. The CDR3 spans 13 residues. The CDR3 is CASSSTRGTEAFF. CDR3 nucleotide sequence: TGTGCCAGTAGTAGTACCAGGGGCACTGAAGCTTTCTTT. Combining the CDR3 with reference TRBV19 and TRBJ1-1 gives the whole variable domain DGGITQSPKYLFRKEGQNVTLSCEQNLNHDAMYWYRQDPGQGLRLIYYSQIVNDFQKGDIAEGYSVSREKKESFPLTVTSAQKNPTAFYLCASSSTRGTEAFFGQGTRLTVV.

This clone is a singleton in its sample. The conserved final phenylalanine or tryptophan is absent from the CDR3, which likely points to a read error. The chain uses TRBV30 and TRBJ2-7; D not certain. The CDR3 extends over 12 amino acids. Germline CDR1 is GTSNPN and CDR2 is SVGIG (reference sequence). V was trimmed by 3 bases and J by 7 bases, leaving 13 bases between them. The CDR3 loop is CAWRPVVGEQYL. CDR3 in DNA: TGTGCCTGGAGGCCGGTCGTCGGGGAGCAGTACCTC.

The chain uses TRBV27 and TRBJ2-3; 14 bases are a match to TRBD2. Germline loops: CDR1 MNHEY, CDR2 SMNVEV (reference sequence). The CDR3 runs 16 residues. With 1 base clipped from V and 4 bases from J, the junction kept 1 base outside the gene matches. The chain's CDR3 is CASSLLTSGGADTQYF. DNA for the CDR3: TGTGCCAGCAGTTTATTGACTAGCGGGGGGGCAGATACGCAGTATTTT.

This chain uses TRBV9 with TRBJ2-7; TRBD1 matches at 8 bases. CDR1 and CDR2 (germline): SGDLS, YYNGEE. The V gene end was trimmed by 0 bases and the J gene end by 0 bases; junction bases not matched to a gene: 5. This CDR3 has 16 amino acids. This CDR3 reads CASSVDPGGLSYEQYF. CDR3 DNA sequence: TGTGCCAGCAGCGTAGACCCAGGGGGCCTCTCCTACGAGCAGTACTTC.

This clone came up once. The gene calls are TRBV6-6 and TRBJ2-7; no clear D. Germline CDR1 MNHNY, CDR2 SVGAGI (reference sequence). Deletions cut 0 bases from V and 3 bases from J, with 6 bases between. The length of the CDR3 is 13 residues. CDR3 DNA sequence: TGTGCCAGCAGTTACTCGTACAACTACGAGCAGTACTTC. Its protein product is CASSYSYNYEQYF.

The chain has TRBV6-5 and TRBJ1-4; D may be TRBD1 (5 bases). CDR3 size: 15 residues. The germline V gene encodes CDR1 MNHEY and CDR2 SVGAGI. The germline V and J ends were trimmed by 0 bases and 8 bases, with 13 bases remaining between them. The CDR3 reads CASSYSHGAGEKLFF. For the CDR3, the DNA is TGTGCCAGCAGTTACTCTCACGGGGCGGGGGAAAAACTGTTTTTT.

The gene calls are TRBV29-1 and TRBJ2-1; 10 bases agree with TRBD2. The CDR3 has 14 amino acids. CDR1 SQVTM and CDR2 ANQGSEA come from the germline V gene. V dropped 5 bases and J dropped 3; count of bases not matched to a gene: 4. CDR3 DNA: TGCAGCGTTTTTATAGCGGGGGGCTACAATGAGCAGTTCTTC. Its protein product is CSVFIAGGYNEQFF.

This chain connects TRBV25-1 to TRBJ1-1, with TRBD1 as a possible D gene (5 bases). The CDR3 length is 12 residues. V lost 6 bases and J 5 bases, leaving 10 bases between the germline ends. The germline V gene encodes CDR1 MGHDK and CDR2 SYGVNS. The CDR3 reads CASSAGFTEAFF. The DNA for the CDR3 is TGTGCCAGCAGCGCAGGGTTTACTGAAGCTTTCTTT.

The chain has TRBV2 and TRBJ2-7; D possibly corresponds to TRBD2 (5 bases). The CDR3 has 15 residues. V was shortened by 2 bases and J by 0 bases, with 11 bases between the two germline ends. CDR1 SNHLY and CDR2 FYNNEI come from the germline V gene. CDR3 coding DNA: TGTGCCAGCAGTGAATTACTAGAAATCTCCTACGAGCAGTACTTC. Translated: CASSELLEISYEQYF.

CDR3 amino acids: CASSATSGSGNEQFF. The CDR3 DNA is TGTGCCAGCAGCGCTACTAGCGGGAGCGGCAATGAGCAGTTCTTC. The J gene is TRBJ2-1, the V gene TRBV7-7; the match to TRBD2 covers 11 bases. V trimming: 5 bases; J trimming: 6 bases; junction bases outside the gene matches: 6. The germline CDR1 and CDR2 sequences are SSHAT and FNYEAQ (reference sequence). This CDR3 region has 15 residues.

The CDR3 loop reads CASSPQPGGQGRQPQHF. CDR3 nucleotide sequence: TGTGCCAGCAGTCCCCAACCCGGCGGACAGGGACGTCAGCCCCAGCATTTT. V usage is TRBV27 and J usage is TRBJ1-5; 8 nucleotides line up with TRBD1. The germline gives CDR1 MNHEY, CDR2 SMNVEV (reference sequence). The CDR3 length is 17 residues. V lost 5 bases, J lost 6 bases, and 15 bases stayed unmatched.

Concerning this clone: An end of the junction differs from the germline gene, which may be a read error. This chain connects TRBV5-4 to TRBJ2-2, with 7 bases fitting TRBD2. CDR1 and CDR2 from the germline V gene are SGHNT and YYREEE (reference sequence). This CDR3 is built from 16 residues. CDR3 nucleotides: TGTGCCAGCAGCTTGGAGGGAGGGCGTTTGACCGGGGGGCTGTTTTTT. Its translation is CASSLEGGRLTGGLFF.

The genes are TRBV5-5 and TRBJ2-7; 10 nucleotides agree with TRBD1. Trimming cost V 4 bases and J 4 bases; bases outside gene matches: 5. Germline V gene sequence: CDR1 SGHKS, CDR2 YYEKEE (reference sequence). The CDR3 loop spans 14 amino acids. CDR3 region: CASSVGQGLYEQYF. The CDR3 coding sequence is TGTGCCAGCAGCGTGGGACAGGGGTTGTACGAGCAGTACTTC.

The genes are TRBV13 and TRBJ2-3, with TRBD2 matching 11 bases. With 4 bases clipped from V and 4 bases from J, the junction kept 7 bases outside the gene matches. CDR3 length: 16 amino acids. Germline CDR1 PRHDT, CDR2 FYEKMQ (reference sequence). The CDR3 nucleotides read TGTGCCAGCAGCTCCTCACTAGCGGGAGTGGCAGATACGCAGTATTTT. It translates to CASSSSLAGVADTQYF.

The genes are TRBV28 and TRBJ2-1; 10 bases align to TRBD2. The CDR3 contains 15 residues. Germline loops: CDR1 MDHEN, CDR2 SYDVKM. The V and J ends lost 6 bases and 1 base, in that order; junction bases with no gene match: 3. The DNA for the CDR3 is TGTGCCAGCAGGCCAGCGGGAGGGTCCTACAATGAGCAGTTCTTC. It translates to CASRPAGGSYNEQFF.

The V gene is TRBV2, the J gene TRBJ1-5; no reliable D call. The germline gives CDR1 SNHLY, CDR2 FYNNEI. There are 19 residues in the CDR3. V lost 6 bases and J 1 base, leaving 25 bases between the germline ends. CDR3 region: CASRTPGITLGGSNQPQHF. CDR3 coding DNA: TGTGCCAGCAGAACCCCCGGGATAACACTTGGTGGGAGCAATCAGCCCCAGCATTTT.